The present TCR beta chain was sequenced within a study of early T cells in non-severe SARS-CoV-2 infection. In TCRdb, the 5' RACE reads were re-called with MiXCR into one record per CDR3 protein. Among 30,000 or so distinct CDR3 sequences listed, roughly 7% were seen once. The CDR3 has 15 amino acids. V lost 1 base, J lost 6 bases, and 9 bases stayed unmatched. CDR1 is MDHEN and CDR2 is SYDVKM in the germline V gene. This clonotype was recorded at least ten times. Sequences were obtained from whole blood. The gene calls are TRBV28 and TRBJ2-7; TRBD1 matches 7 bases. The clonotype was recovered from an adult who was a healthcare worker with PCR-confirmed SARS-CoV-2 infection or an uninfected control (not recorded which). Here the CDR3 reads CASSLSRQGQREQYF. CDR3 DNA sequence: TGTGCCAGCAGTTTATCGCGACAGGGACAACGCGAGCAGTACTTC. The full variable domain, rest sourced from reference TRBV28 and TRBJ2-7, is DVKVTQSSRYLVKRTGEKVFLECVQDMDHENMFWYRQDPGLGLRLIYFSYDVKMKEKGDIPEGYSVSREKKERFSLILESASTNQTSMYLCASSLSRQGQREQYFGPGTRLTVT.